This T cell receptor (beta chain) was obtained from a study of T cell repertoires in ileal Crohn's disease. This table comes from immunoSEQ multiplex PCR, and its TCRdb copy is limited to in-frame clones, with some not included. The table includes around 5,000 clones, 85% to 90% detected once. Before sorting, lamina propria lymphocytes were separated from surgical specimens by density gradient. The CDR3 contains 13 residues. Germline CDR1 is SEHNR and CDR2 is FQNEAQ (reference sequence). The chain couples TRBV7-9 to TRBJ2-5, with 7 bases aligning to TRBD1. The end of the DNA is better explained by TRBJ2-7, so the J call may be wrong. The receptor was isolated from an adult with Crohn's disease. Some clones in this sample may be carry-over from other donors' samples. The sample taken for sequencing was CD4+ T cells from ileum. The CDR3 loop is CASSQSHRGEQYF. CDR3 DNA: TGTGCCAGCAGCCAATCGCACAGGGGCGAGCAGTACTTC.